Listed below are T cell receptor beta chains from one sample, sequenced in a study of cytomegalovirus exposure and HLA in healthy donors. Sequenced by immunoSEQ multiplex PCR; TCRdb stores in-frame clones only, minus some. The table lists around 280,000 clones, 80% to 90% of them singletons, with roughly 2.3% in the top ten. Material: PBMCs. The receptors shown here come from a woman between 18 and 29 years old in good health and CMV-seronegative. The CDR3 runs from the conserved cysteine through the conserved F or W. Fields, in order: clone size, V gene, D gene, J gene, CDR3 DNA, CDR3 protein. A D gene is named only where the DNA matches it firmly. Some rows have no size entry. The others give once, few or many, or a class for an expanded clone.

>-|TRBV2|-|TRBJ2-2
TGTGCCAGCAGTGCGCAACTCGGGGTTGGCGGGGAGCTGTTTTTT
CASSAQLGVGGELFF
>-|TRBV5-1|-|TRBJ2-5
TGCGCCAGCAGCTTGGCCGGAGAGACCCAGTACTTC
CASSLAGETQYF
>-|TRBV27|-|TRBJ2-3
TGTGCCAGCAGTTTATCCTTTAGCACAGATACGCAGTATTTT
CASSLSFSTDTQYF
>-|TRBV5-1|TRBD2|TRBJ2-3
TGCGCCAGCAGAGTGAGCGGGGTGACAACAGATACGCAGTATTTT
CASRVSGVTTDTQYF
>-|TRBV5-8|TRBD1|TRBJ1-1
TGTGCCAGCAGCCGGGGACAGGTGATCACTGAAGCTTTCTTT
CASSRGQVITEAFF
>-|TRBV11-2|-|TRBJ2-5
TGTGCCAGCAGCTTACAAGGGGCCGGCCAAGAGACCCAGTACTTC
CASSLQGAGQETQYF
>-|TRBV6-5|TRBD2|TRBJ2-1
TGTGCCAGCAGTTACGAGCGGGGAGCTTACAATGAGCAGTTCTTC
CASSYERGAYNEQFF
>-|TRBV19|-|TRBJ1-1
TGTGCCAGTAGTATGGACCGGGGGGACACTGAAGCTTTCTTT
CASSMDRGDTEAFF
>-|TRBV7-9|TRBD2|TRBJ2-1
TGTTCCAGCAGCTTGCTGGGACTAGCACAATCGGAGCAGTTCTTC
CSSSLLGLAQSEQFF
>-|TRBV19|-|TRBJ1-5
TGTGCCAGTAGTACGGGGACATTCAATCAGCCCCAGCATTTT
CASSTGTFNQPQHF
>-|TRBV6-1|-|TRBJ2-2
TGTGCCAGCAGTCCCCTATCGGGTACCGGGGAGCTGTTTTTT
CASSPLSGTGELFF
>-|TRBV5-1|-|TRBJ1-2
TGCGCCAGCAGCGGGGGGGGTACGAGCTATGGCTACACCTTC
CASSGGGTSYGYTF
>-|TRBV5-1|-|TRBJ2-3
TGCGCCAGCAGCTTCGGCAGGGGCACTAAAGATACGCAGTATTTT
CASSFGRGTKDTQYF
>once|TRBV6-1|-|TRBJ1-5
TGTGCCAGCAGTGAAAAAAAAGAGAGGGCAGTCCGCAATCAGCCCCAGCATTTT
CASSEKKERAVRNQPQHF
>once|TRBV5-1|-|TRBJ2-7
TGCGCCAGCAGCTCCGCAGGGGTTAGCTCCTACGAGCAGTACTTC
CASSSAGVSSYEQYF
>once|TRBV21-1|-|TRBJ2-2
TGTGCCAGCATTACAGCGGGCACGAACACCGGGGAGCTGTTTTTT
CASITAGTNTGELFF
>-|TRBV10-2|TRBD1|TRBJ2-7
TGCGCCAGCAGTGAGAGGACAGGGTCCTCCTACGAGCAGTACTTC
CASSERTGSSYEQYF
>-|TRBV29-1|-|TRBJ2-1
TGCAGCGTTGGACTAGACTACAATGAGCAGTTCTTC
CSVGLDYNEQFF
>-|TRBV19|-|TRBJ1-4
TGTGCCAGTAGTATTAGAGGCGAATACTTACTTGAAAAACTGTTTTTT
CASSIRGEYLLEKLFF
>once|TRBV27|TRBD1|TRBJ2-1
TGTGCCAGCAGTCCACAGGGGGCCCGCTACAATGAGCAGTTCTTC
CASSPQGARYNEQFF
>few|TRBV7-9|-|TRBJ1-1
TGTTCCAGCAGCTTGGTAGACCTGGGGGGCACTGAAGCTTTCTTT
CSSSLVDLGGTEAFF
>-|TRBV12-1|-|TRBJ2-7
TGTGCCAGCAGCCTTTTGACTACAGTGGGCTCCTACGAGCAGTACTTC
CASSLLTTVGSYEQYF
>once|TRBV7-9|TRBD1|TRBJ2-3
TGTGCCAGCAGCCCATACAGGGGCAGCACAGATACGCAGTATTTT
CASSPYRGSTDTQYF
>-|TRBV5-1|TRBD2|TRBJ2-1
TGCGCCAGCAGGCCTAGCGGGGGGCAGCAGTTCTTC
CASRPSGGQQFF
>-|TRBV7-2|-|TRBJ2-3
TGTGCCAGCAGCTCGACTCCGTTCGGGGCAGATACGCAGTATTTT
CASSSTPFGADTQYF
>-|TRBV30|TRBD2|TRBJ2-1
TGTGCCTGGAGCGACCTACACCCGGGACTAGGTATGTTCTTC
CAWSDLHPGLGMFF
>-|TRBV5-1|-|TRBJ1-4
TGCGCCAGCAGCTTGGATCCATCTAATGAAAAACTGTTTTTT
CASSLDPSNEKLFF
>once|TRBV30|-|TRBJ1-6
TGTGCCTGGAGTTCGGCCAGGAATTCACCCCTCCACTTT
CAWSSARNSPLHF
>once|TRBV7-6|TRBD1|TRBJ2-6
TGTGCCAGCAGCTTAGGGCTGACAGGGTTAGGGGCCAACGTCCTGACTTTC
CASSLGLTGLGANVLTF
>-|TRBV10-1|TRBD1|TRBJ1-5
TGCGCCAGCAGTGATGGACAGGCCTACAATCAGCCCCAGCATTTT
CASSDGQAYNQPQHF
>-|TRBV5-4|TRBD1|TRBJ2-7
TGTGCCAGCAGCTGGAAACGGACAGGGGACGAGCAGTACTTC
CASSWKRTGDEQYF
>-|TRBV4-1|-|TRBJ1-2
TGCGCCAGCAGCCAAGGGACTGTGGGGGGGGCCTATGGCTACACCTTC
CASSQGTVGGAYGYTF
>-|TRBV9|-|TRBJ2-2
TGTGCCAGCAGCGTAACAGACACAACCGGGGAGCTGTTTTTT
CASSVTDTTGELFF
>once|TRBV25-1|TRBD2|TRBJ2-3
TGTGCCAGCAGCGCTAGCGGGAGAGACACAGATACGCAGTATTTT
CASSASGRDTDTQYF
>-|TRBV5-1|TRBD1|TRBJ1-2
TGCGCCAGCAGCCATCCCGGGACAGGGGATTCCAGTGGCTACACCTTC
CASSHPGTGDSSGYTF
>-|TRBV5-4|-|TRBJ2-5
TGTGCCAGCAGCTTAAAAATCGTCTCGAGCGGGCCCCAAGAGACCCAGTACTTC
CASSLKIVSSGPQETQYF
>-|TRBV5-6|TRBD2|TRBJ2-5
TGTGCCAGCAGCTTTAGCGGGGTGATAGAGACCCAGTACTTC
CASSFSGVIETQYF
>-|TRBV5-1|TRBD1|TRBJ1-4
TGCGCCAGCAGCTTGGATGGACAGGGTATTGAAAAACTGTTTTTT
CASSLDGQGIEKLFF
>-|TRBV11-2|TRBD1|TRBJ2-5
TGTGCCAGCAGCTTCTTTGTCGGGACAGGGGTTCAAGAGACCCAGTACTTC
CASSFFVGTGVQETQYF
>-|TRBV25-1|TRBD2|TRBJ2-7
TGTGCCAGCAGTGCCTCCGTGGGAAGCGGGGGTTCCTACGAGCAGTACTTC
CASSASVGSGGSYEQYF
>-|TRBV6-1|-|TRBJ1-3
TGTGCCAGCCGGTTGGGCGGGACTGGAAACACCATATATTTT
CASRLGGTGNTIYF
>few|TRBV6-4|-|TRBJ2-3
TGTGCCAGCAGTGACTCGCCAGGGTCCCTCACAGATACGCAGTATTTT
CASSDSPGSLTDTQYF
>-|TRBV5-1|-|TRBJ1-3
TGCGCCAGCAGCTCCTTACCGGGACACCTCTCTGGAAACACCATATATTTT
CASSSLPGHLSGNTIYF